This T cell receptor beta chain was identified during a study of CD8 T cells in Susac syndrome. Reverse transcription of roughly 0.5 to 1 ug RNA was carried out with random hexamers. TCRdb fed the immunoSEQ multiplex PCR reads into MiXCR, producing one record per CDR3 protein. The sample carries about 210,000 distinct CDR3 sequences, 95% recorded once. This clonotype appeared once. Sequencing targeted TCR beta in blood CD8+ and CD4+ T cells. The multiple sclerosis controls consisted of treatment-naive patients with relapsing-remitting disease, either stable or active. The CD8+ and CD4+ T cells were isolated magnetically using a negative isolation approach, whereas the TEMRA cells were enriched by FACS. Germline CDR1 and CDR2: MNHEY and SVGAGI. The CDR3 runs 14 residues. Trimming removed 5 bases from V and 6 bases from J, with 16 bases in between.

This TCR was recovered from a human donor with multiple sclerosis. Sequences were obtained from CD4+ T cells from PBMCs. The rearrangement links TRBV6-5 to TRBJ1-1; D not certain. The CDR3 sequence is CASSRPTSGSEAFF. The CDR3 DNA sequence: TGTGCCAGCAGTCGACCGACCAGCGGTTCTGAAGCTTTCTTT.